This record covers a single T cell receptor (beta chain). Via MiXCR, TCRdb re-called the RACE reads, giving one row per CDR3 protein. The sample records about 160,000 distinct CDR3 sequences, around 30% being singletons. As to time point: patch test 3, about 24 weeks after DPC sensitization. Treatment denoted: therapeutic diphenylcyclopropenone sensitization with weekly scalp DPC. Before extraction, the whole blood was not fractionated, and total RNA was taken from it. The data were taken from a study of human T cells and chemical hapten exposure. Germline V gene lookup returns CDR1 DFQATT and CDR2 SNEGSKA (reference sequence). The CDR3 has 13 amino acids. V lost 5 bases and J 7 bases, leaving 15 bases between the germline ends.

V usage is TRBV20-1 and J usage is TRBJ1-5; D remains unclear. The source of this sequence is a woman aged 18-29 years with alopecia areata. Some clones in this sample may be carry-over from other donors' samples. The specimen was whole blood, collected in connection with sensitization to the hapten diphenylcyclopropenone (DPC). CDR3 protein: CSASRWAGQPQHF. The CDR3 nucleotides read TGCAGTGCTTCCCGTTGGGCGGGCCAGCCCCAGCATTTT.